These 10 T cell receptor beta chains originate from one sample sequenced in a study of cytomegalovirus exposure and HLA in healthy donors. The PCR had 60 Vbeta and 13 Jbeta primers. TCRdb's copy holds only in-frame clones and misses some; the assay was immunoSEQ multiplex PCR. The sample totals some 110,000 clones; its top ten clones hold 2% to 2.5%. Specimen: PBMCs. These receptors came from a man in his forties in good health and CMV-seronegative.

This chain links TRBV6-1 with TRBJ2-3; D perhaps matches TRBD2 (6 bases). This CDR3 contains 17 residues. Germline V lookup: CDR1 MNHNS, CDR2 SASEGT. V lost 2 bases, J lost 6 bases, and 21 bases lay in between. This chain's CDR3 is CASSEIAVGLTVDTQYF. CDR3 sequence (DNA): TGTGCCAGCAGTGAAATAGCGGTAGGCCTTACGGTGGATACGCAGTATTTT.

The chain employs TRBV11-3 and TRBJ2-3; possible D gene TRBD2, 6 bases. V was cut by 6 bases and J by 4 bases, with 14 bases left in between. Germline V gives CDR1 SGHNT, CDR2 YENEEA. The CDR3 consists of 14 residues. This CDR3 is CASRRLGPPDTQYF. DNA for the CDR3: TGTGCCAGCAGGAGACTAGGCCCCCCAGATACGCAGTATTTT.

The rearrangement joins TRBV18 to TRBJ2-5; 13 nucleotides line up with TRBD2. The CDR3 contains 18 residues. V dropped 1 base and J dropped 2; count of bases not matched to a gene: 7. Germline CDR1 reads KGHSH; CDR2 reads LQKENI. CDR3 coding DNA: TGTGCCAGCTCACCACGTACTAGCGGGAGGGACCCGCAAGAGACCCAGTACTTC. Its protein product is CASSPRTSGRDPQETQYF.

The rearrangement joins TRBV27 to TRBJ2-7; 10 positions match TRBD2. This CDR3 contains 16 residues. CDR1 MNHEY and CDR2 SMNVEV come from the germline V gene (reference sequence). V lost 5 bases and J lost 4; bases outside the gene matches: 11. The CDR3 DNA reads as TGTGCCAGCAGTCCCTTATCTCTAGCGGGAGAATACGAGCAGTACTTC. This codes for CASSPLSLAGEYEQYF.

On this clone: The junction does not match germline at one end; this may be a read error. This chain links TRBV6-5 with TRBJ2-1; possibly TRBD1 for D (6 bases). Germline loops: CDR1 MNHEY, CDR2 SVGAGI. This CDR3 spans 13 amino acids. The CDR3 DNA reads as TGTGCCAGCAGGCCAAACCGGGACAACGAGCAGTTCTTC. This encodes CASRPNRDNEQFF.

The V gene is TRBV11-2, the J gene TRBJ2-7; 7 bases are a match to TRBD1. CDR1 is SGHAT, CDR2 FQNNGV, per germline. V dropped 3 bases and J dropped 2; count of bases not matched to a gene: 10. The CDR3 contains 16 residues. CDR3: CASSFHPGQYTYEQYF. Written as DNA, the CDR3 is TGTGCCAGCAGCTTTCATCCGGGACAGTATACCTACGAGCAGTACTTC.

V is TRBV28 and J is TRBJ2-1; tentative D call: TRBD2 (5 bases). Trimming took off 10 bases at V and 2 bases at J, with 9 bases between the two ends. Germline lookup yields CDR1 MDHEN and CDR2 SYDVKM. The CDR3 covers 12 residues. The CDR3 bases are TGTGCCACCGGGATTACCTACAATGAGCAGTTCTTC. It translates to CATGITYNEQFF.

The chain employs TRBV28 and TRBJ2-2; D call uncertain. CDR1 and CDR2 (germline): MDHEN, SYDVKM. The CDR3 runs to 15 residues. The germline V and J ends were trimmed by 8 bases and 3 bases, with 16 bases remaining between them. The CDR3 region has the DNA TGTGCCAGCCTGTCTGAACAGTGGGACACCGGGGAGCTGTTTTTT. Encoded protein: CASLSEQWDTGELFF.

As DNA, the CDR3 is TGTGCCAGCAGTGAAGTGACAGGGAACACTGAAGCTTTCTTT. Protein: CASSEVTGNTEAFF. The chain is built from TRBV2 and TRBJ1-1; D perhaps matches TRBD1 (6 bases). V lost 1 base and J lost 1, with 7 bases in between. Germline assignment: CDR1 SNHLY and CDR2 FYNNEI. CDR3 length: 14 amino acids.

The CDR3 bases are TGTGCCAGCCGGACAGGACTTTACGAGCAGTACTTC. As protein: CASRTGLYEQYF. The rearrangement joins TRBV6-5 to TRBJ2-7; 7 nucleotides align to TRBD1. This CDR3 comprises 12 residues. Germline V gene sequence: CDR1 MNHEY, CDR2 SVGAGI. The V and J ends lost 8 bases and 4 bases, in that order; junction bases with no gene match: 5.